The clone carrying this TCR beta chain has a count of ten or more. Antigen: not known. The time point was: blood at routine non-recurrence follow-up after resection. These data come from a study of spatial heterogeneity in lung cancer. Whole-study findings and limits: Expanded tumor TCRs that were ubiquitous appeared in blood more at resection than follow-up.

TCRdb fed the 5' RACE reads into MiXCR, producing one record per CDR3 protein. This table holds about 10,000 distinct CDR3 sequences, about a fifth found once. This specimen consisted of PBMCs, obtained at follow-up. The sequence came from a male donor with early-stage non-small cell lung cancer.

CDR3 protein: CASSQLGGSRAYEQYF. The DNA for the CDR3 is TGTGCCAGCAGCCAACTAGGAGGGAGCAGGGCTTACGAGCAGTACTTC. V is TRBV14 and J is TRBJ2-7; TRBD2 is a possible D gene (6 bases). Between the trimmed V and J ends, which lost 2 bases and 4 bases, there was a span of 18 bases. The CDR3 contains 16 residues. CDR1 is SGHDN, CDR2 FVKESK, per germline.